These 27 T cell receptor beta chains were all obtained from the same sample, sequenced in a study of T cell responses to AZD1222 COVID-19 vaccine. Assay used: immunoSEQ multiplex PCR; TCRdb lists only in-frame clones, some missing. The data contain some 100,000 clones, around 87% of them seen just once; the ten biggest clones take up about 2.4%. The material sequenced was peripheral blood, taken 28 days after the second AZD1222 dose. These receptors were taken from an adult who received the AZD1222 COVID-19 vaccine.

V and J are TRBV25-1 and TRBJ2-1, with a tentative D call TRBD2 (6 bases). V was pared by 4 bases and J by 2 bases, with 12 bases between. Germline V CDR1 and CDR2: MGHDK, SYGVNS. The CDR3 is 15 amino acids. This CDR3 is CASSVSGAPYNEQFF. The DNA of the CDR3 is TGTGCCAGCAGTGTATCGGGAGCACCCTACAATGAGCAGTTCTTC.

This clone came up once. The chain employs TRBV9 and TRBJ1-5; no firm D call. The CDR3 covers 12 residues. Trimming took off 4 bases at V and 1 base at J, with 3 bases between the two ends. CDR1 and CDR2 from the germline V gene are SGDLS and YYNGEE. This CDR3 is CASSNSNQPQHF. The CDR3 DNA reads as TGTGCCAGCAGCAACAGCAATCAGCCCCAGCATTTT.

The rearrangement joins TRBV6-5 to TRBJ1-4, with D unclear. V dropped 2 bases and J dropped 8 bases, with 9 bases sitting between them. The CDR3 length is 13 residues. Germline CDR1 is MNHEY and CDR2 is SVGAGI. The CDR3 spells CASSYTGYEKLFF. CDR3 DNA sequence: TGTGCCAGCAGTTACACGGGTTACGAAAAACTGTTTTTT.

This clone was detected once. The chain recombines TRBV12-3 or TRBV12-4 with TRBJ2-1; D ambiguous. This CDR3 spans 12 amino acids. The V end was cut by 6 bases, the J end by 8 bases, with 11 bases between. The CDR3 sequence: CASSPAGDEQFF. CDR3 nucleotide sequence: TGTGCCAGCAGCCCAGCTGGAGATGAGCAGTTCTTC.

This chain links TRBV18 with TRBJ1-2; maybe TRBD1 (6 bases). Germline V gives CDR1 KGHSH, CDR2 LQKENI. The CDR3 totals 14 residues. V dropped 6 bases and J dropped 3 bases, with 14 bases sitting between them. This chain's CDR3 is CASSPNRDHYGYTF. The CDR3 nucleotides are TGTGCCAGCTCTCCTAACAGGGACCACTATGGCTACACCTTC.

This clone has a handful of counts. The rearrangement joins TRBV28 to TRBJ2-2; D gene unclear. This CDR3 is 14 amino acids long. The V gene lost 2 bases and the J gene lost 0 bases, with 4 bases spanning the gap. Germline CDR1 is MDHEN and CDR2 is SYDVKM. CDR3 sequence (DNA): TGTGCCAGCAGTTTACGGGCGAACACCGGGGAGCTGTTTTTT. Its protein product is CASSLRANTGELFF. Looking up the rest from reference TRBV28 and TRBJ2-2 gives the full variable domain: DVKVTQSSRYLVKRTGEKVFLECVQDMDHENMFWYRQDPGLGLRLIYFSYDVKMKEKGDIPEGYSVSREKKERFSLILESASTNQTSMYLCASSLRANTGELFFGEGSRLTVL.

V is TRBV30 and J is TRBJ2-2; 7 nucleotides agree with TRBD1. The CDR3 runs to 16 residues. CDR1 is GTSNPN, CDR2 SVGIG, per germline (reference sequence). V was pared by 0 bases and J by 1 base, with 5 bases of the junction left unmatched. CDR3 nucleotides: TGTGCCTGGAGTGTACCCGGGACAGTGAACACCGGGGAGCTGTTTTTT. Amino acid sequence: CAWSVPGTVNTGELFF.

This sequence joins TRBV6-1 and TRBJ1-2; 7 nucleotides agree with TRBD1. The CDR3 is 16 residues long. Per germline, CDR1 MNHNS and CDR2 SASEGT. The trim removed 0 bases at V and 4 bases at J, leaving 8 bases unmatched. CDR3 in amino acids: CASSEAQQGRIYGYTF. DNA of the CDR3: TGTGCCAGCAGTGAAGCGCAACAGGGGCGGATCTATGGCTACACCTTC.

The rearrangement joins TRBV10-1 to TRBJ1-1, with 9 bases fitting TRBD1. Unmatched junction bases numbered 10, after V lost 6 bases and J lost 5 bases. CDR3 length: 15 residues. The V gene's germline CDR1 is WNHNN and CDR2 SYGVQD (reference sequence). The CDR3 DNA follows: TGCGCCAGCAGCGCCGAGACAGGGGGTCAAACTGAAGCTTTCTTT. Its translation is CASSAETGGQTEAFF.

The chain is built from TRBV5-1 and TRBJ1-3; TRBD1 is a possible D gene (6 bases). The CDR3 is 16 amino acids. Germline values: CDR1 SGHRS, CDR2 YFSETQ. Trimming left V 2 bases short and J 1 base short, with 13 bases between. DNA for the CDR3: TGCGCCAGCAGCTTATCAGGGAGGGGGTCTGGAAACACCATATATTTT. As protein: CASSLSGRGSGNTIYF.

The chain couples TRBV11-2 to TRBJ1-1; no firm D call. V was shortened by 3 bases and J by 3 bases, with 8 bases between the two germline ends. CDR1 and CDR2 from the germline V gene are SGHAT and FQNNGV. The CDR3 is 13 residues long. The CDR3 coding sequence is TGTGCCAGCAGCTTTAACAGAGACACTGAAGCTTTCTTT. Encoded protein: CASSFNRDTEAFF.

This chain joins TRBV10-3 and TRBJ2-2; TRBD2 agrees at 9 bases. This CDR3 comprises 17 residues. V lost 11 bases and J lost 0; bases outside the gene matches: 13. Germline V gene data show CDR1 as ENHRY and CDR2 as SYGVKD. CDR3 in amino acids: CASKRAGGVTNTGELFF. The CDR3 DNA sequence: TGTGCCTCTAAGAGAGCGGGGGGCGTCACGAACACCGGGGAGCTGTTTTTT.

This clone was seen a few times. This chain joins TRBV30 and TRBJ1-2; D unresolved. V shed 0 bases and J shed 0 bases, with 5 bases lying between them. Germline assignment: CDR1 GTSNPN and CDR2 SVGIG (reference sequence). This CDR3 has 13 amino acids. The DNA for the CDR3 is TGTGCCTGGAGTGTAGTTCCTAACTATGGCTACACCTTC. Translating it yields CAWSVVPNYGYTF.

The chain employs TRBV20-1 and TRBJ1-1; 9 positions match TRBD1. Germline-derived CDR1 and CDR2 are DFQATT and SNEGSKA (reference sequence). With V trimmed by 3 bases and J by 10 bases, 15 bases remained unmatched. The CDR3 consists of 15 residues. The CDR3 is CSASTENTGGTGAFF. The CDR3 DNA is TGCAGTGCTAGTACGGAAAACACAGGGGGCACGGGAGCTTTCTTT.

This CDR3 reads CASSLKAVDTEAFF. The CDR3 DNA sequence: TGTGCCAGCAGCTTAAAAGCGGTTGACACTGAAGCTTTCTTT. This chain joins TRBV7-8 and TRBJ1-1; no clear D. Germline lookup yields CDR1 SGHVS and CDR2 FQNEAQ. The CDR3 runs 14 residues. V was clipped by 2 bases and J by 3 bases, with 10 bases between them.

The chain uses TRBV7-9 and TRBJ2-3; 7 bases agree with TRBD2. Germline loops: CDR1 SEHNR, CDR2 FQNEAQ (reference sequence). J was trimmed by 0 bases and V by 5 bases; bases with no gene match: 2. CDR3 length equals 14 residues. The CDR3 loop reads CASSQRGSTDTQYF. The CDR3 nucleotides read TGTGCCAGCAGCCAGCGGGGTAGCACAGATACGCAGTATTTT.

The chain is built from TRBV20-1 and TRBJ2-1, with 7 nucleotides matching TRBD2. Per germline, CDR1 DFQATT and CDR2 SNEGSKA (reference sequence). The CDR3 length is 15 residues. V lost 3 bases and J lost 4; bases outside the gene matches: 9. The CDR3 sequence is CSASRAGDLYNEQFF. For the CDR3, the DNA is TGCAGTGCTAGTAGGGCGGGAGATTTATACAATGAGCAGTTCTTC.

The gene calls are TRBV2 and TRBJ2-1; 8 bases map to TRBD1. The CDR3 sequence is 14 residues long. The trim removed 5 bases at V and 5 bases at J, leaving 5 bases unmatched. The germline CDR1 and CDR2 sequences are SNHLY and FYNNEI. CDR3 nucleotides: TGTGCCAGCAGTAGGACAGGGATAAACAATGAGCAGTTCTTC. Protein: CASSRTGINNEQFF.

V usage is TRBV29-1 and J usage is TRBJ1-2; weak D call: TRBD1 (6 bases). Per germline, CDR1 SQVTM and CDR2 ANQGSEA. This CDR3 contains 16 residues. V was trimmed by 4 bases and J by 9 bases, leaving 27 bases between them. CDR3 loop: CSVGSGAQASVNRYTF. For the CDR3, the DNA is TGCAGCGTTGGATCAGGGGCCCAGGCATCGGTGAATCGCTACACCTTC.

The chain uses TRBV6-4 and TRBJ1-2; TRBD1 is a possible D gene (6 bases). Between the trimmed V and J ends, which lost 7 bases and 8 bases, there was a span of 20 bases. CDR1 and CDR2 (germline): MRHNA, SNTAGT. The CDR3 is 14 residues long. The CDR3 DNA sequence: TGTGCCAGCATCCAACCCGACAGGCCTCCGGGCTACACCTTC. Protein: CASIQPDRPPGYTF.

This clone was counted once. J is TRBJ2-1 and V is TRBV6-5, with D unclear. The V end was cut by 7 bases, the J end by 7 bases, with 17 bases between. The germline gives CDR1 MNHEY, CDR2 SVGAGI. The CDR3 consists of 14 residues. CDR3 nucleotide sequence: TGTGCCAGCACTCTGACACCCCGGCAGAATGAGCAGTTCTTC. This codes for CASTLTPRQNEQFF.

This clone was recorded only once. The chain carries TRBV14 and TRBJ2-7; D not certain. Germline V gives CDR1 SGHDN, CDR2 FVKESK. The CDR3 contains 14 residues. Trimming removed 1 base from V and 2 bases from J, with 9 bases in between. This CDR3 is CASSQVLYAYEQYF. Here the CDR3 DNA reads TGTGCCAGCAGCCAAGTACTTTATGCCTACGAGCAGTACTTC.

The chain has TRBV30 and TRBJ2-4; D may correspond to TRBD1 or TRBD2 (5 bases each). The CDR3 is 12 amino acids. Per germline, CDR1 GTSNPN and CDR2 SVGIG (reference sequence). V lost 0 bases and J lost 8, with 8 bases in between. As DNA, the CDR3 is TGTGCCTGGAGTGTTTCGGGGCACATTCAGTACTTC. This gives the protein CAWSVSGHIQYF.

The chain recombines TRBV6-5 with TRBJ2-7, with 12 bases aligning to TRBD2. Per germline, CDR1 MNHEY and CDR2 SVGAGI. The CDR3 loop spans 15 amino acids. The V and J ends lost 5 bases and 7 bases, in that order; junction bases with no gene match: 9. CDR3 amino acids: CASSPLAGGPREQYF. The CDR3 DNA sequence: TGTGCCAGCAGTCCTCTAGCGGGAGGGCCGCGAGAGCAGTACTTC.

This clone has more than one count but fewer than ten. The DNA for the CDR3 is TGCGCCAGCAGCTTGGACAGCCCTAACTATGGCTACACCTTC. Its protein product is CASSLDSPNYGYTF. This sequence joins TRBV5-1 and TRBJ1-2, with D hard to call. Germline loops: CDR1 SGHRS, CDR2 YFSETQ. V gave up 0 bases and J gave up 0 bases, with 6 bases separating them. This CDR3 region has 14 residues.

The rearrangement joins TRBV29-1 to TRBJ1-2, with unresolved D. The CDR3 has 11 amino acids. The V end lost 4 bases, the J end lost 4 bases, and 7 bases lay between the germline ends. Germline-derived CDR1 and CDR2 are SQVTM and ANQGSEA. The CDR3 reads CSVAGLYGYTF. Written as DNA, the CDR3 is TGCAGCGTTGCAGGTCTCTATGGCTACACCTTC.

The J gene is TRBJ1-2, the V gene TRBV19; no definite D call. The CDR3 totals 13 residues. V lost 4 bases and J lost 4, with 10 bases in between. Per germline, CDR1 LNHDA and CDR2 SQIVND (reference sequence). The DNA for the CDR3 is TGTGCCAGTAGTACCGGACGGGCCTATGGCTACACCTTC. Encoded protein: CASSTGRAYGYTF.